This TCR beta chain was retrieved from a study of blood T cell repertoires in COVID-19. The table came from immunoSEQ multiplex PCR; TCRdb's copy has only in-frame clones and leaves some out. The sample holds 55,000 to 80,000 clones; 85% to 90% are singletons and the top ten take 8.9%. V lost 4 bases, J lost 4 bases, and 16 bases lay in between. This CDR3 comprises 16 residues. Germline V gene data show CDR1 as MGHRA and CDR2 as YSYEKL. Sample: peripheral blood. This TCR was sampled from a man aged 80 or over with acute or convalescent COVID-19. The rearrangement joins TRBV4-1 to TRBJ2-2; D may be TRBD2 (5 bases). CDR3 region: CASSRLDLAGTGELFF. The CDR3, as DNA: TGCGCCAGCAGCCGACTGGACCTCGCGGGCACCGGGGAGCTGTTTTTT.